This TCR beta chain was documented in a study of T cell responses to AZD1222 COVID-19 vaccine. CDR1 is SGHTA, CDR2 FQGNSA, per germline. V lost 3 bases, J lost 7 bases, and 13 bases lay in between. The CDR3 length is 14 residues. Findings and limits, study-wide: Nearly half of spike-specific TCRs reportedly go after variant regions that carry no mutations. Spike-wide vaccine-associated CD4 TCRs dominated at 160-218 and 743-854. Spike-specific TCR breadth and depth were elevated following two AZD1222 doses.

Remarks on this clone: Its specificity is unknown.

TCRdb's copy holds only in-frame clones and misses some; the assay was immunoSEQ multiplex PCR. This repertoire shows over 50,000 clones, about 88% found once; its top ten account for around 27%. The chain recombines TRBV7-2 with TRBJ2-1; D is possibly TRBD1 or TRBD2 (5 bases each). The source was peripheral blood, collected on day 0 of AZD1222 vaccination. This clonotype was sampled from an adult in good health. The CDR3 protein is CASSLSGARNEQFF. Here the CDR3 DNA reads TGTGCCAGCAGCTTGTCCGGGGCGAGGAATGAGCAGTTCTTC.